The 18 T cell receptor beta chains in this list originate from one sample, sequenced in a study of blood T cell repertoires in COVID-19. Profiled with immunoSEQ multiplex PCR; TCRdb holds only in-frame clones, not every one. The sample includes roughly 140,000 clones, around 84% of them seen just once. Sequencing input: peripheral blood. The receptors were sampled from a man in his 70s with acute or convalescent COVID-19.

This sequence joins TRBV24-1 and TRBJ2-6; the D gene is possibly TRBD1 (5 bases). V was clipped by 4 bases and J by 2 bases, with 8 bases between them. The length of the CDR3 is 15 residues. The germline CDR1 and CDR2 sequences are KGHDR and SFDVKD. CDR3 amino acids: CATSEQGPGANVLTF. CDR3 DNA: TGTGCCACCAGTGAGCAGGGCCCTGGGGCCAACGTCCTGACTTTC.

V gene TRBV19 combines with J gene TRBJ2-1; possible D gene TRBD2, 6 bases. This CDR3 has 14 residues. Germline V lookup: CDR1 LNHDA, CDR2 SQIVND (reference sequence). Trimming stripped 5 bases from V and 10 bases from J, with 18 bases between. The CDR3 is CASSGMGLGYEQFF. In nucleotides, the CDR3 is TGTGCCAGTAGTGGGATGGGACTCGGCTACGAGCAGTTCTTC. The full variable domain, in which reference TRBV19 and TRBJ2-1 provide the parts outside the CDR3, is DGGITQSPKYLFRKEGQNVTLSCEQNLNHDAMYWYRQDPGQGLRLIYYSQIVNDFQKGDIAEGYSVSREKKESFPLTVTSAQKNPTAFYLCASSGMGLGYEQFFGPGTRLTVL.

The rearrangement joins TRBV28 to TRBJ1-2; TRBD1 is a possible D gene (5 bases). Trimming cost V 4 bases and J 3 bases, with 12 bases left between them. CDR3 length equals 14 residues. Germline-derived CDR1 and CDR2 are MDHEN and SYDVKM. In nucleotides, the CDR3 is TGTGCCAGCAGTTCCCCCGGACAAGACTATGGCTACACCTTC. This codes for CASSSPGQDYGYTF.

The J gene is TRBJ1-3, the V gene TRBV30; possible D gene TRBD1, 5 bases. CDR3 length: 14 amino acids. Trimming cost V 5 bases and J 0 bases, with 11 bases left between them. From germline, CDR1 is GTSNPN and CDR2 SVGIG (reference sequence). The CDR3 nucleotides are TGTGCCTGGGCCGGGGGGTACTCTGGAAACACCATATATTTT. It specifies CAWAGGYSGNTIYF.

The V gene is TRBV7-8, the J gene TRBJ2-1; a possible D gene is TRBD2 (6 bases). Germline CDR1 and CDR2: SGHVS and FQNEAQ. V dropped 6 bases and J dropped 9 bases, with 15 bases sitting between them. This CDR3 contains 13 residues. CDR3 DNA sequence: TGTGCCAGCAGTCAACTAGCCTCGGGTGAGCAGTTCTTC. Its translation is CASSQLASGEQFF. Using reference TRBV7-8 and TRBJ2-1 for the parts outside the CDR3, the full variable domain is GAGVSQSPRYKVAKRGQDVALRCDPISGHVSLFWYQQALGQGPEFLTYFQNEAQLDKSGLPSDRFFAERPEGSVSTLKIQRTQQEDSAVYLCASSQLASGEQFFGPGTRLTVL.

This chain uses TRBV5-8 with TRBJ2-7; weak D call: TRBD2 (5 bases). Trimming left V 1 base short and J 0 bases short, with 14 bases between. This CDR3 contains 16 residues. In germline, CDR1 is SGHTS, CDR2 YDEGEE. The CDR3 bases are TGTGCCAGCAGCTTGTCTTTCGTACGGGGCTCCTACGAGCAGTACTTC. Protein sequence: CASSLSFVRGSYEQYF.

V and J are TRBV9 and TRBJ2-4; 8 bases agree with TRBD2. The germline V gene encodes CDR1 SGDLS and CDR2 YYNGEE. The CDR3 runs 13 residues. Trimming removed 3 bases from V and 8 bases from J; junction bases left unmatched: 4. The CDR3 spells CASSDAGGDIQYF. CDR3 coding DNA: TGTGCCAGCAGCGACGCCGGGGGGGACATTCAGTACTTC.

The V and J genes are TRBV7-9 and TRBJ2-5, with TRBD2 as a possible D gene (5 bases). The CDR3 sequence is 14 residues long. Trimming removed 0 bases at V and 9 bases at J, with 14 bases between. In germline, CDR1 is SEHNR, CDR2 FQNEAQ (reference sequence). The CDR3 reads CASSLAMDGMSQYF. The DNA of the CDR3 is TGTGCCAGCAGCTTAGCGATGGACGGGATGTCCCAGTACTTC.

This clone was counted many times. The chain employs TRBV21-1 and TRBJ1-1; the table assigns TRBD1, which was not confirmed against the DNA. TRBV21-1 is a documented pseudogene. The CDR3 sequence is 16 residues long. The CDR3 loop reads CASSKRVGPRAAEAFF. Here the CDR3 DNA reads TGTGCCAGCAGCAAACGAGTTGGGCCCAGGGCGGCTGAAGCTTTCTTT.

This clone was counted a single time. The chain combines TRBV5-1 with TRBJ1-4; D is possibly TRBD1 (6 bases). The CDR3 has 17 residues. V was clipped by 5 bases and J by 0 bases, with 17 bases between them. Germline CDR1 is SGHRS and CDR2 is YFSETQ. For the CDR3, the DNA is TGCGCCAGCAGGGCGGGGGCAGGCGTTGCAACTAATGAAAAACTGTTTTTT. Protein product: CASRAGAGVATNEKLFF. The variable domain in full, completed from reference TRBV5-1 and TRBJ1-4, reads KAGVTQTPRYLIKTRGQQVTLSCSPISGHRSVSWYQQTPGQGLQFLFEYFSETQRNKGNFPGRFSGRQFSNSRSEMNVSTLELGDSALYLCASRAGAGVATNEKLFFGSGTQLSVL.

The CDR3 DNA reads as TGTGCCAGCAGCTTATGGCTGGGGCGGGGCACCGGGGAGCTGTTTTTT. It specifies CASSLWLGRGTGELFF. This rearrangement joins TRBV7-9 to TRBJ2-2; D is possibly TRBD2 (6 bases). Between the trimmed V and J ends, which lost 2 bases and 4 bases, there was a span of 14 bases. Germline V CDR1 and CDR2: SEHNR, FQNEAQ (reference sequence). The CDR3 contains 16 residues.

The rearrangement joins TRBV6-5 to TRBJ2-5; D not resolved. V was cut by 5 bases and J by 0 bases, with 7 bases left in between. Looked up from germline, CDR1 is MNHEY and CDR2 is SVGAGI. The CDR3 covers 13 residues. CDR3 DNA: TGTGCCAGCAGTCCTCAGGACCAAGAGACCCAGTACTTC. It yields the protein CASSPQDQETQYF.

V gene TRBV29-1 combines with J gene TRBJ2-3, with 10 bases matching TRBD1. With V trimmed by 3 bases and J by 3 bases, 9 bases remained unmatched. The CDR3 length is 16 residues. Germline-derived CDR1 and CDR2 are SQVTM and ANQGSEA. The CDR3 DNA sequence: TGCAGCGTTGACGGTACCGGGACAGGGGTAACAGATACGCAGTATTTT. Translated: CSVDGTGTGVTDTQYF.

The V call is TRBV27, the J call TRBJ1-2; 12 bases align to TRBD1. The CDR3 has 17 amino acids. V lost 6 bases, J lost 2 bases, and 10 bases stayed unmatched. Per germline, CDR1 MNHEY and CDR2 SMNVEV (reference sequence). The CDR3 loop reads CASRDSGTGGGNYGYTF. DNA of the CDR3: TGTGCCAGCAGAGATTCCGGGACAGGGGGCGGCAACTATGGCTACACCTTC.

The chain links TRBV6-5 to TRBJ2-1; 12 bases are shared with TRBD2. With V trimmed by 7 bases and J by 3 bases, 4 bases remained unmatched. The CDR3 extends over 15 amino acids. Germline CDR1 MNHEY, CDR2 SVGAGI. CDR3 residues: CASNLLAGGYNEQFF. The DNA for the CDR3 is TGTGCCAGCAACTTACTAGCGGGGGGCTACAATGAGCAGTTCTTC.

The chain has TRBV19 and TRBJ1-1; D possibly corresponds to TRBD1 (5 bases). V lost 1 base to trimming and J lost 1 base, with 22 bases between them. Germline V gene sequence: CDR1 LNHDA, CDR2 SQIVND (reference sequence). This CDR3 has 19 residues. In DNA, the CDR3 is TGTGCCAGTAGTATAGGTGGGGGGAGGGGTGCGGTGGAGAACACTGAAGCTTTCTTT. Protein sequence: CASSIGGGRGAVENTEAFF.

The rearrangement uses TRBV28 and TRBJ2-1; possibly TRBD2 for D (6 bases). The CDR3 has 19 residues. CDR1 and CDR2 from the germline V gene are MDHEN and SYDVKM. Trimming stripped 6 bases from V and 0 bases from J, with 24 bases between. This CDR3 is CASSPAGREKGGSYNEQFF. DNA of the CDR3: TGTGCCAGCAGCCCCGCGGGGCGCGAGAAAGGAGGCTCCTACAATGAGCAGTTCTTC.

This chain connects TRBV29-1 to TRBJ2-1; TRBD2 agrees at 10 bases. CDR1 is SQVTM, CDR2 ANQGSEA, per germline. V trimming: 4 bases; J trimming: 8 bases; junction bases outside the gene matches: 8. This CDR3 is built from 14 residues. CDR3 region: CSVAQAGGGDEQFF. As DNA, the CDR3 is TGCAGCGTTGCTCAAGCGGGAGGGGGGGATGAGCAGTTCTTC.